These T cell receptor beta chains were read from a single sample in a study of T cell changes during pregnancy in multiple sclerosis. Assay: immunoSEQ multiplex PCR; the TCRdb copy retains only in-frame clones and omits some. The sample shows about 59,000 clones, over 90% of them seen only once. The material was CD8+ T cells from peripheral blood mononuclear cells, obtained in the third trimester of pregnancy. The origin of the receptors is a female donor with multiple sclerosis, enrolled in a pregnancy study. Both conserved end residues are part of each CDR3. Each record gives: CDR3 protein, CDR3 DNA, V gene, D gene, J gene, clone size. The D gene is left open where the match is weak. The listing skips clone size in some rows; elsewhere it reads once, few, many or a size class.

CASTTGTGYSTEAFF TGTGCCAGCACGACAGGGACCGGCTATAGCACTGAAGCTTTCTTT TRBV28 TRBD1 TRBJ1-1 few
CASSLYTEAFF TGTGCCAGCAGCTTGTACACTGAAGCTTTCTTT TRBV28 NA TRBJ1-1 NA
CASSPRGREQYF TGTGCCAGCAGTCCCAGGGGGCGCGAGCAGTACTTC TRBV27 TRBD1 TRBJ2-7 NA
CASSIDGLFNQPQHF TGTGCCAGTAGTATTGACGGACTATTCAATCAGCCCCAGCATTTT TRBV19 NA TRBJ1-5 once
CASSLGQGFLSGANVLTF TGTGCCAGCAGCTTGGGACAGGGATTCCTCTCTGGGGCCAACGTCCTGACTTTC TRBV5-4 TRBD1 TRBJ2-6 NA
CASSLAGGLEQPQHF TGTGCCAGCAGTTTAGCAGGGGGCTTGGAACAGCCCCAGCATTTT TRBV27 TRBD1 TRBJ1-5 NA
CASLPQDRNTEAFF TGTGCCAGCCTACCTCAGGACAGGAACACTGAAGCTTTCTTT TRBV7-9 NA TRBJ1-1 NA
CASSQGEGLNEQFF TGTGCCAGCAGCCAAGGCGAGGGACTCAATGAGCAGTTCTTC TRBV4-2 NA TRBJ2-1 once
CASSVLGRSNEQFF TGTGCCAGCAGTGTCCTGGGCCGCTCCAATGAGCAGTTCTTC TRBV2 NA TRBJ2-1 NA
CAWSVGQGTANEQFF TGTGCCTGGAGTGTCGGACAGGGGACGGCCAATGAGCAGTTCTTC TRBV30 TRBD1 TRBJ2-1 NA
CASSIVPGAEAFF TGTGCCAGTAGTATAGTCCCGGGGGCTGAAGCTTTCTTT TRBV19 NA TRBJ1-1 NA
CASSFGPQGAVGEKLFF TGTGCCAGCAGCTTTGGGCCACAGGGGGCGGTGGGTGAAAAACTGTTTTTT TRBV12-1 NA TRBJ1-4 once
CASSLAGETYEQYF TGTGCCAGCAGCTTGGCCGGGGAAACCTACGAGCAGTACTTC TRBV5-5 NA TRBJ2-7 NA
CASSLPGGNYNEQFF TGTGCCAGCAGCCTACCCGGAGGAAATTACAATGAGCAGTTCTTC TRBV7-9 NA TRBJ2-1 once
CASSWAPGANEQYF TGCGCCAGCAGCTGGGCCCCTGGGGCGAACGAGCAGTACTTC TRBV5-1 NA TRBJ2-7 NA
CASSQGAGSYEQYF TGTGCCAGCAGTCAAGGAGCGGGTTCCTACGAGCAGTACTTC TRBV6-5 NA TRBJ2-7 NA
CSVGGKRAFF TGCAGCGTTGGGGGCAAAAGGGCTTTCTTT TRBV29-1 NA TRBJ1-1 NA
CASRTSGADTQYF TGTGCCAGTCGGACTAGCGGTGCAGATACGCAGTATTTT TRBV2 TRBD2 TRBJ2-3 NA
CASRSGRFYNEQFF TGTGCCAGCCGCAGCGGGAGGTTCTACAATGAGCAGTTCTTC TRBV27 TRBD2 TRBJ2-1 medium-sized
CTWREQGVYEQYF TGTACCTGGAGGGAACAGGGGGTGTACGAGCAGTACTTC TRBV30 TRBD1 TRBJ2-7 NA
CASSNRAGPEISSGRIGELFF TGTGCCAGCAGCAACCGCGCGGGCCCCGAGATTTCTAGCGGGAGGATCGGGGAGCTGTTTTTT TRBV21-1 NA TRBJ2-2 NA
CASSLESQGVTGELFF TGCGCCAGCAGCTTGGAGTCACAGGGCGTTACCGGGGAGCTGTTTTTT TRBV5-1 NA TRBJ2-2 NA
CATGEVGETYEQYF TGTGCCACCGGGGAGGTGGGGGAGACCTACGAGCAGTACTTC TRBV2 NA TRBJ2-7 NA
CASSLPGTSGRTDTQYF TGTGCCAGCAGTTTGCCTGGGACTAGCGGCCGCACAGATACGCAGTATTTT TRBV27 TRBD2 TRBJ2-3 NA
CASSLKRGSLNYGYTF TGTGCCAGCAGCTTGAAGCGGGGTTCCCTTAACTATGGCTACACCTTC TRBV5-4 NA TRBJ1-2 NA
CASRSVTSTDTQYF TGTGCCAGCAGATCAGTGACTAGCACAGATACGCAGTATTTT TRBV2 NA TRBJ2-3 NA
CASSPWGAGSAYEQYF TGTGCCAGTAGTCCTTGGGGAGCGGGCTCAGCCTACGAGCAGTACTTC TRBV19 NA TRBJ2-7 NA
CAYLTVTDTQYF TGTGCCTACCTTACGGTGACAGATACGCAGTATTTT TRBV30 NA TRBJ2-3 NA
CASSSRDSINYGYTF TGTGCCAGCAGCTCCCGGGACTCCATTAACTATGGCTACACCTTC TRBV5-6 NA TRBJ1-2 NA
CASLGGSNTGELFF TGTGCCAGCTTGGGAGGTTCGAACACCGGGGAGCTGTTTTTT TRBV18 NA TRBJ2-2 NA
CASSLGTLPYEQYF TGTGCCAGCAGCTTGGGGACTCTTCCCTACGAGCAGTACTTC TRBV11-1 NA TRBJ2-7 NA
CSVGQGEKLFF TGCAGCGTTGGACAGGGGGAAAAACTGTTTTTT TRBV29-1 TRBD1 TRBJ1-4 NA
CASSPEGQGGHQPQHF TGTGCCAGCTCACCGGAGGGGCAGGGTGGTCATCAGCCCCAGCATTTT TRBV18 NA TRBJ1-5 NA
CASSEWDSGISNEQFF TGTGCCAGCAGTGAGTGGGATAGCGGGATTAGCAATGAGCAGTTCTTC TRBV6-4 TRBD2 TRBJ2-1 NA
CASSAPGRVFF TGTGCCAGTAGTGCCCCGGGGAGGGTATTCTTT TRBV19 NA TRBJ1-1 once
CASSVGGGAGQPQHF TGTGCCAGCAGCGTAGGAGGGGGGGCTGGTCAGCCCCAGCATTTT TRBV9 NA TRBJ1-5 NA
CASSAPASGMVGSYNEQFF TGTGCCAGCAGCGCCCCGGCCAGCGGGATGGTGGGCTCCTACAATGAGCAGTTCTTC TRBV9 TRBD2 TRBJ2-1 NA
CASSLSTGPYEQYF TGCGCCAGCAGCTTGAGTACAGGACCCTACGAGCAGTACTTC TRBV5-1 NA TRBJ2-7 NA
CASPSGSQYGYTF TGTGCCTCTCCATCCGGTTCCCAATATGGCTACACCTTC TRBV19 NA TRBJ1-2 NA
CASSYSIGNEQFF TGTGCCAGCAGTTACTCTATCGGGAATGAGCAGTTCTTC TRBV6-5 NA TRBJ2-1 NA
CATSRERGRVEQYF TGTGCCACCAGCAGAGAGCGGGGTAGGGTCGAGCAGTACTTC TRBV15 NA TRBJ2-7 once
CASSVATKRENTGELFF TGTGCCAGCAGCGTAGCTACGAAGCGGGAGAACACCGGGGAGCTGTTTTTT TRBV9 TRBD2 TRBJ2-2 NA
CASSLSTSGYEQYF TGCGCCAGCAGCCTGTCGACTAGCGGCTACGAGCAGTACTTC TRBV5-1 TRBD2 TRBJ2-7 NA
CAWSQDRGISEKLFF TGTGCCTGGAGTCAGGACAGGGGAATTTCTGAAAAACTGTTTTTT TRBV30 TRBD1 TRBJ1-4 NA
CASSFGQGPYEQYF TGTGCCAGCAGTTTCGGACAGGGACCCTACGAGCAGTACTTC TRBV5-6 TRBD1 TRBJ2-7 NA
CASSSGLYNEQFF TGTGCCAGTAGCAGCGGGCTCTACAATGAGCAGTTCTTC TRBV19 NA TRBJ2-1 NA
CASSWGSNEQYF TGTGCCAGTAGTTGGGGCAGCAACGAGCAGTACTTC TRBV19 NA TRBJ2-7 NA
CASSMGDEAFF TGTGCCAGTAGTATGGGAGATGAAGCTTTCTTT TRBV19 NA TRBJ1-1 NA
CASSVEGWTSGRMGYEQYF TGTGCCAGCAGCGTAGAGGGGTGGACTAGCGGGAGAATGGGGTACGAGCAGTACTTC TRBV9 TRBD2 TRBJ2-7 NA